This T cell receptor beta chain was sequenced for a study of cytomegalovirus exposure and HLA in healthy donors. Study-level points and caveats: In vitro assays verified that a few CMV-associated chains recognized CMV antigens specifically. It was taken for granted in presence/absence analyses that sequencing depth across donors was roughly uniform.

PCR amplification relied on 60 Vbeta primers (plus 13 Jbeta primers). Profiling relied on immunoSEQ multiplex PCR, and the TCRdb table lists in-frame clones only, not all of them. Of about 190,000 clones listed, about 87% were seen once; the top ten hold 1% to 1.5%. Regarding this clone: Its antigen is currently unknown.

The CDR3 contains 12 residues. Germline values: CDR1 MNHEY, CDR2 SVGAGI. The V end lost 6 bases, the J end lost 14 bases, and 17 bases lay between the germline ends. Sequencing was performed on PBMCs. The receptor's source is a man younger than 40 in good health and CMV-seronegative. The rearrangement joins TRBV6-5 to TRBJ2-1; D is possibly TRBD1 (5 bases). This CDR3 is CASRDVTLQEFF. For the CDR3, the DNA is TGTGCCAGCAGGGACGTAACCCTACAGGAGTTCTTC.